This T cell receptor beta chain came from a study of cytotoxic CD8 clonotypes in ibrutinib-treated CLL. This clone has a single count. Data came from immunoSEQ multiplex PCR; TCRdb stores just in-frame clones and leaves some out. The table has some 200,000 clones, about three quarters seen once; the top ten hold approximately 5.9%. There are 14 residues in the CDR3. Germline values: CDR1 GTSNPN, CDR2 SVGIG (reference sequence). Trimming left V 0 bases short and J 1 base short, with 9 bases between. This rearrangement joins TRBV30 to TRBJ1-1; no clear D. This TCR was recovered from a human donor with chronic lymphocytic leukemia. Sequencing was performed on PBMCs, taken after 12 months of ibrutinib treatment. CDR3 bases: TGTGCCTGGAGTGTACGGCCGGGGAACACTGAAGCTTTCTTT. Translation gives CAWSVRPGNTEAFF.